The present TCR beta chain was sequenced within a study of blood T cell repertoires in COVID-19. Study summary: Sources were T cells, B-cell-depleted T cells, or PBMCs; the material itself was cDNA or gDNA.

Cohort placement rested on clinical history that participants reported themselves. Methods used by the authors: How many nucleated cells were present was estimated from reference gene primer amplification. The data were produced by immunoSEQ multiplex PCR, yet TCRdb's version contains in-frame clones alone and is incomplete. That table gives V, J and clone size, and the DNA gave D and trimming. The profile covers 250,000 to 300,000 clones, with around 90% appearing a single time and approximately 1.2% taken by the ten largest. The V and J ends lost 7 bases and 4 bases, in that order; junction bases with no gene match: 10. The CDR3 length is 15 residues. The V gene's germline CDR1 is MDHEN and CDR2 SYDVKM.

The chain employs TRBV28 and TRBJ1-5; 7 bases align to TRBD1. Material: PBMCs or T cells enriched from blood (not recorded which). The receptor comes from a woman aged 30 to 39 who had recovered from COVID-19. The CDR3 nucleotides read TGTGCCAGCAAGAGGGTGGAGGGGGCAAATCAGCCCCAGCATTTT. Translated: CASKRVEGANQPQHF. Full variable domain (missing parts from reference TRBV28 and TRBJ1-5): DVKVTQSSRYLVKRTGEKVFLECVQDMDHENMFWYRQDPGLGLRLIYFSYDVKMKEKGDIPEGYSVSREKKERFSLILESASTNQTSMYLCASKRVEGANQPQHFGDGTRLSIL.